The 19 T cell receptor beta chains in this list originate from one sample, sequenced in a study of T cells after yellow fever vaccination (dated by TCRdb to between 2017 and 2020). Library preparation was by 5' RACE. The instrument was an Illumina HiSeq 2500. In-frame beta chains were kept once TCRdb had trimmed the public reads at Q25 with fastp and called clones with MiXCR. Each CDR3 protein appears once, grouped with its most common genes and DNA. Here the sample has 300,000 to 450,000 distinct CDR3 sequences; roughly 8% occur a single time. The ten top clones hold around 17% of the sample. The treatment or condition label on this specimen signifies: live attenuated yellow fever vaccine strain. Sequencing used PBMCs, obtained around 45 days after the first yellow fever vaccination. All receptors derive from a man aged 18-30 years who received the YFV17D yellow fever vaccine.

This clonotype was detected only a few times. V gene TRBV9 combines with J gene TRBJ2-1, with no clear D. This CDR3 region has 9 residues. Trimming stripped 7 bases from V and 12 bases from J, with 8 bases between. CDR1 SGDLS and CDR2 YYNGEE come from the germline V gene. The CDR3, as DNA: TGTGCCAGCCAACAGCGGCAGTTCTTC. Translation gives CASQQRQFF.

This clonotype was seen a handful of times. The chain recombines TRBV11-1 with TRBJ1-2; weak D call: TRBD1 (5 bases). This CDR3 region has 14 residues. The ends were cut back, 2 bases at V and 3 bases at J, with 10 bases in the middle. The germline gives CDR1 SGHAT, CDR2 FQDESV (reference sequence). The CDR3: CASSLTGTDYGYTF. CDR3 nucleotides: TGTGCCAGCAGCTTAACCGGGACTGACTATGGCTACACCTTC.

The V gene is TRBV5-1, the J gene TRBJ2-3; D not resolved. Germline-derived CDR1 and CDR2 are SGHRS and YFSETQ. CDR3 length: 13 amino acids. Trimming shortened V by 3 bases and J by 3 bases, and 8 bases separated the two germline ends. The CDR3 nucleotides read TGCGCCAGCAGCTCCCCCCGGACAGATACGCAGTATTTT. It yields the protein CASSSPRTDTQYF.

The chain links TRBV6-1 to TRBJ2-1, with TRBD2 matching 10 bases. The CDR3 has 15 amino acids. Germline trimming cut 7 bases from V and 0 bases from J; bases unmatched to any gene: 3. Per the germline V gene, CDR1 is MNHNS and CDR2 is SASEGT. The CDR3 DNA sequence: TGTGCCAGCACCGTAGCGGGAGGCTCCTACAATGAGCAGTTCTTC. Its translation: CASTVAGGSYNEQFF.

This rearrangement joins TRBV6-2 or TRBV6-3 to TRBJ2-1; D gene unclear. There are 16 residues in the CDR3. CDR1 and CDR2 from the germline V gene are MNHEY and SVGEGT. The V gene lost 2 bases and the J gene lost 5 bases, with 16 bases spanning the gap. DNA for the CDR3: TGTGCCAGCAGTTACCTGTCCACACTCGTTCACAATGAGCAGTTCTTC. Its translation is CASSYLSTLVHNEQFF.

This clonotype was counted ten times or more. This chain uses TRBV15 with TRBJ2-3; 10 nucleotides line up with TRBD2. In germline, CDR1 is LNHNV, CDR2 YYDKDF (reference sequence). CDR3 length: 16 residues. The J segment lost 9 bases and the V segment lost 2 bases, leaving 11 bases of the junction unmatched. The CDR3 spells CATSRLGTSVGRTQYF. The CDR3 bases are TGTGCCACCAGCAGACTTGGGACTAGCGTCGGGAGGACGCAGTATTTT.

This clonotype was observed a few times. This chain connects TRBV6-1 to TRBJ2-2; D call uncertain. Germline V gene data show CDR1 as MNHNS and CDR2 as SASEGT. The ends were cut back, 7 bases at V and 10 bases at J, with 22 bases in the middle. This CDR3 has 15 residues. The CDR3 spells CASTQNGPNYEELFF. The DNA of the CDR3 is TGTGCCAGCACCCAAAATGGGCCTAACTACGAGGAGCTGTTTTTT.

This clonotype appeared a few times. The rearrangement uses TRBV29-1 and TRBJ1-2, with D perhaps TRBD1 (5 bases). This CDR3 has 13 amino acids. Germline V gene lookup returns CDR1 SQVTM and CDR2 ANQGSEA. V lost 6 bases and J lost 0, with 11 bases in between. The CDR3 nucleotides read TGCAGCGTGGGGACGGTAGCTAACTATGGCTACACCTTC. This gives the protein CSVGTVANYGYTF.

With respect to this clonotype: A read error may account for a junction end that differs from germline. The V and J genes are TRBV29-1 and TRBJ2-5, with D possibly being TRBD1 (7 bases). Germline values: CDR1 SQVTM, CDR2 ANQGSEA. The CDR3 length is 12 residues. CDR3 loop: CSVRGGTETLYF. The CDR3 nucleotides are TGCAGCGTACGAGGGGGGACAGAGACCCTGTACTTC.

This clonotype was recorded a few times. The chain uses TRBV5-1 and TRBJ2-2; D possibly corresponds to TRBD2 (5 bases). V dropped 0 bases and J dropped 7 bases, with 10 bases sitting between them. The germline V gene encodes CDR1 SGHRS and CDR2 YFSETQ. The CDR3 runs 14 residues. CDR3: CASSLAARDGELFF. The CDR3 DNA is TGCGCCAGCAGCTTGGCGGCGAGGGACGGGGAGCTGTTTTTT.

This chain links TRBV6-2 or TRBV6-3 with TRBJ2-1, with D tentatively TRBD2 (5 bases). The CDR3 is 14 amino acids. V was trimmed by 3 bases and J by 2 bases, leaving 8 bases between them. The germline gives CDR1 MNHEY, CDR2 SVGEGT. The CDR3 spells CASSYSDPYNEQFF. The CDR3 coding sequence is TGTGCCAGCAGTTATAGCGACCCCTACAATGAGCAGTTCTTC.

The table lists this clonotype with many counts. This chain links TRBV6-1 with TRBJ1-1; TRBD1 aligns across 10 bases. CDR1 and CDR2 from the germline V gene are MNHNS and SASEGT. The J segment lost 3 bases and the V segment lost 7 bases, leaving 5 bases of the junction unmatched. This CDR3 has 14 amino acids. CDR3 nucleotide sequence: TGTGCCAGCACCCCCGGGACAGGGGACACTGAAGCTTTCTTT. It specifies CASTPGTGDTEAFF.

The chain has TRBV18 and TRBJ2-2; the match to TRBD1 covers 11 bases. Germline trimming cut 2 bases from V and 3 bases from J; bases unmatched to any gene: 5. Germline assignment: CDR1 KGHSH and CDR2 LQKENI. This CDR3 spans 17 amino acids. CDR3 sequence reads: CASSPNPGQGDTGELFF. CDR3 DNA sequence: TGTGCCAGCTCACCAAACCCGGGACAGGGGGACACCGGGGAGCTGTTTTTT. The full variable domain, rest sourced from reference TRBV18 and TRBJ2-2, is NAGVMQNPRHLVRRRGQEARLRCSPMKGHSHVYWYRQLPEEGLKFMVYLQKENIIDESGMPKERFSAEFPKEGPSILRIQQVVRGDSAAYFCASSPNPGQGDTGELFFGEGSRLTVL.

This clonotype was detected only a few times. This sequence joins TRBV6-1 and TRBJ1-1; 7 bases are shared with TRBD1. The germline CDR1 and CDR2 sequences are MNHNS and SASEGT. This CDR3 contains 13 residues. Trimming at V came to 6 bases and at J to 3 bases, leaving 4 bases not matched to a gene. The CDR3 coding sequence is TGTGCCAGCAGGGAGGGGGCGCACACTGAAGCTTTCTTT. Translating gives CASREGAHTEAFF.

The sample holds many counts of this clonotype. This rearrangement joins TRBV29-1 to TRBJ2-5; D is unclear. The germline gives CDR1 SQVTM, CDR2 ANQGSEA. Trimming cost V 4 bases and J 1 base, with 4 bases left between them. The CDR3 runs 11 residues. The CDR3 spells CSVGVQETQYF. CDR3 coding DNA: TGCAGCGTTGGCGTCCAAGAGACCCAGTACTTC.

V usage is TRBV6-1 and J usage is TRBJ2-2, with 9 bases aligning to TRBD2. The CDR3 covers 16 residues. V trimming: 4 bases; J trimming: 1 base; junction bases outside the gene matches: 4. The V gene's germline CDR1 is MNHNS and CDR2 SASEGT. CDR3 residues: CASSGPAGGNTGELFF. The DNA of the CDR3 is TGTGCCAGCAGTGGCCCAGCGGGGGGGAACACCGGGGAGCTGTTTTTT.

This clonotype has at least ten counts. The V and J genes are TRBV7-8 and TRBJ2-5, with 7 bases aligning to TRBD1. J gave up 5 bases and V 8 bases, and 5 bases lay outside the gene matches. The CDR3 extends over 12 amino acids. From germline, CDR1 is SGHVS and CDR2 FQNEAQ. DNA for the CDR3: TGTGCCAGCGGACGGGACAGTGAGACCCAGTACTTC. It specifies CASGRDSETQYF.

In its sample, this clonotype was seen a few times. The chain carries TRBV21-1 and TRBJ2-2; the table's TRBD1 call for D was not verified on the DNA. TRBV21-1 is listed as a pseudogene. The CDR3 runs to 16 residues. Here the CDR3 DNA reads TGTGCCAGCAGCGTCCGGGGGGGAGAAAACACCGGGGAGCTGTTTTTT. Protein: CASSVRGGENTGELFF.

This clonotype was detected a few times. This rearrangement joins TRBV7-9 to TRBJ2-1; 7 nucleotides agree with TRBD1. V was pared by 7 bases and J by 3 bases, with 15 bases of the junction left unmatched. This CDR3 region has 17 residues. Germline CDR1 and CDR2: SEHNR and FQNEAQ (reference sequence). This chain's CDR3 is CASIPPQGVALYNEQFF. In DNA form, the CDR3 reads TGTGCCAGCATCCCACCCCAGGGGGTAGCCCTCTACAATGAGCAGTTCTTC.